This T cell receptor (beta chain) appears in the sequencing data of a study of T cells after yellow fever vaccination (dated by TCRdb to between 2019 and 2020). Context from the whole study: The SMART-Seq v4 Ultra Low Input RNA kit was used to prepare libraries from fractions with low cell numbers. To follow T-cell clones before and after both primary and booster YFV17D yellow fever vaccination, bulk TCR alpha and beta repertoires underwent longitudinal sequencing. The cohort comprised two healthy male donors, one aged 18 to 29 and one aged 30 to 40 years. Bulk PBMC replicates and cell subsets were isolated from blood drawn at multiple timepoints before and after both primary and secondary immunization. Beyond this particular receptor, the publication reports: A small fraction of clonotypes appeared in both the CD4 and CD8 compartments, likely as a result of convergent recombination. FACS-sorted repertoires could contain abundant contaminating clonotypes from the bulk population, so computational filtering was required. Most clones expanded after primary vaccination (about 95% of CD4 and 88% of CD8) were re-detected after the booster, suggesting that broad memory maintenance occurred. Compared with the primary T-cell response, the secondary T-cell response was faster but weaker, reaching its peak on day 5 rather than on day 15. The study included only a couple of donors, which limits how far the findings can be generalized.

V lost 4 bases and J lost 3 bases; the stretch between them is 13 bases long. From cysteine to valine, the CDR3 is 14 amino acids long. The kept DNA is CDR3 alone, 42 bases in frame from the first base. Per the germline V gene, LGHNA is the CDR1 and YSLEER is the CDR2. Sequencing used an Illumina NovaSeq 6000. TCR cDNA was made using 5'RACE template switching, a step that added a universal primer site and unique molecular identifiers. Priming of cDNA synthesis was performed from both the TCR alpha and TCR beta constant segments. Two PCR steps were used to amplify libraries, with sample barcodes and sequencing adapters being added in the second step. Sequencing of libraries was done on Illumina HiSeq 2500 (2x100 bp) or NovaSeq (2x150 bp). In the authors' own workflow: Reads were demultiplexed and collapsed into UMI consensus sequences with MIGEC, and V(D)J alignment was performed with MiXCR. Clonotypes responding to the vaccine were identified with edgeR on replicate PBMC samples, with the criteria of FDR below 0.01 and a log2 fold change above 5 up to day 15. Each bulk clonotype received a CD4 or CD8 identity based on whether the sequenced CD4 or CD8 repertoire contained that clonotype at higher abundance. In-frame beta chains were kept once TCRdb had trimmed the public reads at Q25 with fastp and called clones with MiXCR. Each record represents a unique CDR3 protein, reported with the most common genes and DNA among its rows. These V and J calls are TCRdb output, not the study's own analysis. The sample table records 400,000 or so distinct CDR3 sequences; around 20% of these occur just once. The ten largest make up roughly a sixth of the sample.

In light of the paper, this sample's treatment or condition label describes: live attenuated yellow fever vaccine strain. Two biological replicates of bulk PBMCs were collected at each blood-draw timepoint. A standard Ficoll-Paque protocol was used to isolate PBMCs from peripheral blood. RNA was extracted with TriZol from bulk PBMCs, CD4 and CD8 fractions, and dextramer-positive and dextramer-negative fractions. Comment on this clonotype: What antigen it recognizes has not been identified. Base qualities are missing; no much larger clone stands one base away.

The sample consisted of PBMCs, taken before the yellow fever booster vaccination. Recombination linked TRBV4-3 to TRBJ2-7; possibly the D gene is TRBD2, per 5 matching bases. This sequence was found in a man younger than 35 who received the YFV17D yellow fever vaccine. The nucleotide sequence is given as TGCGCCAGCAGCCCGAAAGAGGAGGTCTACGAGCAGTACGTC. The translation is CASSPKEEVYEQYV.